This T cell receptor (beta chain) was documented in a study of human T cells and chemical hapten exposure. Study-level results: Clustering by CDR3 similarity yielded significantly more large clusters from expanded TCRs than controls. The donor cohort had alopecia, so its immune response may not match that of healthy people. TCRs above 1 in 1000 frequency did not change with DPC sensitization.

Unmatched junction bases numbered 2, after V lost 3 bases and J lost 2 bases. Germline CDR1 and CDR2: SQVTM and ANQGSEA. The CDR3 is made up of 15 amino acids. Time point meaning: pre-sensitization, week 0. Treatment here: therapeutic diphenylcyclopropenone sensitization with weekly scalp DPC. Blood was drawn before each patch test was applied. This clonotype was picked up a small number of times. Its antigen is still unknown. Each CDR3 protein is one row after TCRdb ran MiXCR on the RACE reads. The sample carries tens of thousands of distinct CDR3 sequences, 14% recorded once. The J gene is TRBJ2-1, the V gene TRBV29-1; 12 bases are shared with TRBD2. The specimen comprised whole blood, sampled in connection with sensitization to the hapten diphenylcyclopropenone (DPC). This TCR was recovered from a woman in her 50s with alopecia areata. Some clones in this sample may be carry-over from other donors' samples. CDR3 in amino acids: CSVDSSGRAYNEQFF. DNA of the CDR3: TGCAGCGTTGACTCTAGCGGGAGGGCCTACAATGAGCAGTTCTTC.